This TCR beta chain originates from a study of blood T cell repertoires in COVID-19. The length of the CDR3 is 15 residues. Germline lookup yields CDR1 MNHEY and CDR2 SVGAGI. Between the trimmed V and J ends, which lost 5 bases and 4 bases, there was a span of 18 bases. The study drew participants aged about 18 to 95 years from around 24 US areas. Here immunoSEQ multiplex PCR was the method, and the copy in TCRdb shows in-frame clones only, minus some. The sample carries about 350,000 clones, roughly 87% recorded once. Sequenced material: PBMCs or T cells enriched from blood (not recorded which). This chain connects TRBV6-5 to TRBJ2-7; TRBD1 is a possible D gene (8 bases). The receptor comes from a young woman who had recovered from COVID-19. The CDR3 here is CASSITGGASYEQYF. The CDR3 DNA is TGTGCCAGCAGTATAACAGGGGGGGCATCTTACGAGCAGTACTTC.